The clone carrying this T cell receptor beta chain was detected many times. Its target is not known. This entry is derived from a study of T-cell reconstitution after alpha-beta-depleted transplantation in children. Study outcomes and limitations: After transplant, at about two months, alpha-beta T cells were reportedly derived from several hundred expanded graft clones. Among T cells one year after transplant, newly produced cells accounted for most counts and diversity. From surviving recipient T cells and thymic progenitors came the high day-60 TCRbeta diversity observed in some patients.

Unique molecular identifiers featured in how the TCRbeta library was prepared. TCRdb redid the calling of the PCR reads with MiXCR, one entry per CDR3 protein. The sample consists of over 15,000 distinct CDR3 sequences, 4.5% to 6.5% of them appearing once. CDR1 is ENHRY, CDR2 SYGVKD, per germline. This CDR3 region has 12 residues. V lost 8 bases to trimming and J lost 5 bases, with 13 bases between them. Specimen: PBMCs, collected before TCRalphabeta/CD19-depleted stem cell transplant. V and J are TRBV10-3 and TRBJ2-7; D possibly matches TRBD1 or TRBD2 (7 bases each). The TCR comes from a boy younger than 18 with acute lymphoblastic leukemia, due to receive a stem cell transplant. As DNA, the CDR3 is TGTGCCATCTGGGCAGGGGGGGACGAGCAGTACTTC. It codes for CAIWAGGDEQYF.